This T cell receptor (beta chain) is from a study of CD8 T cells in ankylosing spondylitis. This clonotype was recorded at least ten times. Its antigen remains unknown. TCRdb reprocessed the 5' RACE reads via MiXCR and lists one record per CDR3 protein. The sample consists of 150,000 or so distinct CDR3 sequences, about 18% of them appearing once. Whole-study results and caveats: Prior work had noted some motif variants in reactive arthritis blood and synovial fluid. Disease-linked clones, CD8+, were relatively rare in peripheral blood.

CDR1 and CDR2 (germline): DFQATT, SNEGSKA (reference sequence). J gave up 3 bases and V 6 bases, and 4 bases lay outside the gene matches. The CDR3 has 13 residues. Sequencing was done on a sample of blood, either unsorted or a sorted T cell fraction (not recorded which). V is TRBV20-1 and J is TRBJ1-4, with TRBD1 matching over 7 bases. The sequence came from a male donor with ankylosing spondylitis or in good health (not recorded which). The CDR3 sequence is CSAPGQPNEKLFF. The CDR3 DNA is TGCAGTGCCCCGGGACAGCCTAATGAAAAACTGTTTTTT.